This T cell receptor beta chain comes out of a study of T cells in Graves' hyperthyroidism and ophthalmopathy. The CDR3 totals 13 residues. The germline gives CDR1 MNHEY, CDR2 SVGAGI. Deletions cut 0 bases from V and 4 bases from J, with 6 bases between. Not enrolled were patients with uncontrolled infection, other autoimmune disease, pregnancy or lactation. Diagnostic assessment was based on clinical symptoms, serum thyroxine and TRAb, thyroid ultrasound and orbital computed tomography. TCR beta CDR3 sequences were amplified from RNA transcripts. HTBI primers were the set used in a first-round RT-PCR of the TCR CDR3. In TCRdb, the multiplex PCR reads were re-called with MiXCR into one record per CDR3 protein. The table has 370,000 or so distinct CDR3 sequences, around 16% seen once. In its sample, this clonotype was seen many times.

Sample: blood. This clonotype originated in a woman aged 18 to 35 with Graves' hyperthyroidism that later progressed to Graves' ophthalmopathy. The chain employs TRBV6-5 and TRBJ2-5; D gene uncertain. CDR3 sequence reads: CASSYSWGETQYF. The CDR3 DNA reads TGTGCCAGCAGTTACTCGTGGGGAGAGACCCAGTACTTC.